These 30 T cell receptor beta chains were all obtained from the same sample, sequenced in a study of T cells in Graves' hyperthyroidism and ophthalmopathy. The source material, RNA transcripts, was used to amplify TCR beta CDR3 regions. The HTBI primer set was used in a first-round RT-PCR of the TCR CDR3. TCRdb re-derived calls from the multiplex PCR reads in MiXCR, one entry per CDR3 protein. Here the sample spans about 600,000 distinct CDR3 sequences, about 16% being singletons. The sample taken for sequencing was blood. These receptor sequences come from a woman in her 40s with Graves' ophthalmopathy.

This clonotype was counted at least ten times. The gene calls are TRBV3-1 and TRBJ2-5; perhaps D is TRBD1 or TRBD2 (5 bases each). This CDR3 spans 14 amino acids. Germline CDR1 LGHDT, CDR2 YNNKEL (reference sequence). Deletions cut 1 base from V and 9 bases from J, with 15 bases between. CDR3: CASSQARGISPQYF. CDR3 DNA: TGTGCCAGCAGCCAAGCGAGGGGAATCAGCCCCCAGTACTTC.

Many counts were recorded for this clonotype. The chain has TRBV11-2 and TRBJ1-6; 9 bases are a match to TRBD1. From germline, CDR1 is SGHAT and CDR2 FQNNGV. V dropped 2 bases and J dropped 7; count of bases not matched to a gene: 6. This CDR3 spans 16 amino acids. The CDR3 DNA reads TGTGCCAGCAGCTTAATACAGGGGGCAGGGAATTCACCCCTCCACTTT. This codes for CASSLIQGAGNSPLHF.

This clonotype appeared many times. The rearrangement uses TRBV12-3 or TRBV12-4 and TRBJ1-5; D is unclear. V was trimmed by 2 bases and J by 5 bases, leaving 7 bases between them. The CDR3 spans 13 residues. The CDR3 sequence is CASSLNGDQPQHF. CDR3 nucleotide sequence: TGTGCCAGCAGTTTAAACGGAGATCAGCCCCAGCATTTT.

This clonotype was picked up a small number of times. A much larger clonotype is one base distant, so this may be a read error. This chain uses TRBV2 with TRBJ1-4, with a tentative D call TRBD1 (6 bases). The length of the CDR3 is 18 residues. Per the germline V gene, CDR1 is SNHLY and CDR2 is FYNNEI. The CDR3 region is CASGERGGHTATNEKLFF. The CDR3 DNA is TGTGCCAGCGGTGAGAGGGGGGGACATACCGCAACTAATGAAAAACTGTTTTTT.

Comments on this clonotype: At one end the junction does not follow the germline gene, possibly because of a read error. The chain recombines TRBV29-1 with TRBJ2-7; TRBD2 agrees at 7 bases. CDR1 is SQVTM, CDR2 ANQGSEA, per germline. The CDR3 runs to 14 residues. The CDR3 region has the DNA TGCAGCGTGGTGGCGGGACTACAGTCCTACGAGCAATACTTC. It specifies CSVVAGLQSYEQYF.

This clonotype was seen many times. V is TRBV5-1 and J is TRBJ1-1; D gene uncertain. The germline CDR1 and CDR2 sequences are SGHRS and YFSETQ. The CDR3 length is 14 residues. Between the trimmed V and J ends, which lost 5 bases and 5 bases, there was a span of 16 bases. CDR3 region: CASRQPGGQTEAFF. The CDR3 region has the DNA TGCGCCAGCAGACAGCCGGGAGGGCAGACTGAAGCTTTCTTT.

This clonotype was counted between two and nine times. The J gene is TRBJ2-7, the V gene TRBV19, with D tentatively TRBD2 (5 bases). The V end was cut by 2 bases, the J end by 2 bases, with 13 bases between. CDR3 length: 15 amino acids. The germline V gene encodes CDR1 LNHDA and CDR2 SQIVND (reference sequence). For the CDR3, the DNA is TGTGCCAGTAGTATAAAGGACTCACTGACCTACGAGCAGTACTTC. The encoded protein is CASSIKDSLTYEQYF.

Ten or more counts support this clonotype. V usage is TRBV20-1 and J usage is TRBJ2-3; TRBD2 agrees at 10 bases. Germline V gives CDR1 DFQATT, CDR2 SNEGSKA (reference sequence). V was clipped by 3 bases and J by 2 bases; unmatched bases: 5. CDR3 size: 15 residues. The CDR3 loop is CSASKGLADTDTQYF. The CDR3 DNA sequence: TGCAGTGCTAGTAAAGGACTAGCGGACACAGATACGCAGTATTTT.

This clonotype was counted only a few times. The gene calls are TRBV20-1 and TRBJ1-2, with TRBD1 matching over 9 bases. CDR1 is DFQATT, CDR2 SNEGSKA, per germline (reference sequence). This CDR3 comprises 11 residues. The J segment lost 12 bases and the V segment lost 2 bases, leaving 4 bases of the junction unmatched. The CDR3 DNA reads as TGCAGTGCTAGATCGGACAGGGGCCACACCTTC. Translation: CSARSDRGHTF.

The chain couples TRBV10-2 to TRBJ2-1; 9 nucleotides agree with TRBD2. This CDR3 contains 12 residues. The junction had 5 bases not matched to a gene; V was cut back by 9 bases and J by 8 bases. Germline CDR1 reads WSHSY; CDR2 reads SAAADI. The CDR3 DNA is TGCGCCAGTAGCGGGAGTAGGTATGAGCAGTTCTTC. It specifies CASSGSRYEQFF.

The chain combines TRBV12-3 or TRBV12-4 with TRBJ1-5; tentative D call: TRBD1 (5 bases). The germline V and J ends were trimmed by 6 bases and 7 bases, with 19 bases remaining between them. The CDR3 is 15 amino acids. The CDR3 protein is CASSLSLAGYQPQHF. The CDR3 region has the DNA TGTGCCAGCAGCCTCAGCCTGGCAGGGTACCAGCCCCAGCATTTT.

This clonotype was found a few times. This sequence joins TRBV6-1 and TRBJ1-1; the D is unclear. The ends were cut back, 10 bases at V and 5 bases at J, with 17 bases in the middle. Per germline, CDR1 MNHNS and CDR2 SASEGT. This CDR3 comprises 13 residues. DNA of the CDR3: TGTGCCACCTCCTGGGCGATTGGGACTGAAGCTTTCTTT. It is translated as CATSWAIGTEAFF.

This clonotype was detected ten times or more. The CDR3 protein is CASSPTVNTEAFF. The CDR3 DNA is TGTGCCAGCTCACCGACAGTGAACACTGAAGCTTTCTTT. V gene TRBV18 combines with J gene TRBJ1-1, with D perhaps TRBD1 (5 bases). The CDR3 contains 13 residues. Germline CDR1 reads KGHSH; CDR2 reads LQKENI. Trimming removed 3 bases from V and 0 bases from J, with 5 bases in between.

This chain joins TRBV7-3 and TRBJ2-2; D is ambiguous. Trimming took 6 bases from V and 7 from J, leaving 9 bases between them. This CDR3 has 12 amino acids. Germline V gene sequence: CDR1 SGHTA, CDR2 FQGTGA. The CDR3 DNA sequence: TGTGCCAGCAGTCACAATGACGGGGAGCTGTTTTTT. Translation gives CASSHNDGELFF.

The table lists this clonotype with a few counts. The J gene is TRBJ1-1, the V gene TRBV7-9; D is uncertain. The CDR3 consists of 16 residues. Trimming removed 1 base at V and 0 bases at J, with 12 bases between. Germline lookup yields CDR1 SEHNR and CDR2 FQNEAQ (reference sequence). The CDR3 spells CASSLVWKVVNTEAFF. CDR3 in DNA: TGTGCCAGCAGCTTAGTTTGGAAGGTCGTGAACACTGAAGCTTTCTTT.

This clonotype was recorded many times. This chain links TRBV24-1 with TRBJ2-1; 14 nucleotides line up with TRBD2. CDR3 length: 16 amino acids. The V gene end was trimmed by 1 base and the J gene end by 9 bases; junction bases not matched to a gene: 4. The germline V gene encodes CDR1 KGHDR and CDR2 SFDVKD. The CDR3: CATSDFGTSGRGEQFF. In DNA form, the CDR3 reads TGTGCCACCAGTGATTTTGGGACTAGCGGGAGAGGTGAGCAGTTCTTC.

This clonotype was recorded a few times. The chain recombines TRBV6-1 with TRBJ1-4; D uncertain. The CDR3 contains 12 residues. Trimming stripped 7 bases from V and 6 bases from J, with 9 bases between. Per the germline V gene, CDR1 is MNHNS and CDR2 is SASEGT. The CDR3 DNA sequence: TGTGCCAGCACAAATAGGGATGAAAAACTGTTTTTT. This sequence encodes CASTNRDEKLFF.

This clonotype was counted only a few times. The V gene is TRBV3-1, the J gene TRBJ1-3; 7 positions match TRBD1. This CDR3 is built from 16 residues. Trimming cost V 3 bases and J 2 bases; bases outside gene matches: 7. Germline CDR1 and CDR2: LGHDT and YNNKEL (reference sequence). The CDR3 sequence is CASSQGQLLTGNTIYF. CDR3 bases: TGTGCCAGCAGCCAGGGACAGCTACTCACTGGAAACACCATATATTTT.

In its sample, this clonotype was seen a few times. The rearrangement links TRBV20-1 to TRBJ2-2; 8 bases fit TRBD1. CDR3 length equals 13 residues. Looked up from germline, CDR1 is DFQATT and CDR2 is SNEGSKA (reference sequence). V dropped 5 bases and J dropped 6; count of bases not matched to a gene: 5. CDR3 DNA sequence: TGCAGTGCTTCGGACAGGGACGCCGGGGAGCTGTTTTTT. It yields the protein CSASDRDAGELFF.

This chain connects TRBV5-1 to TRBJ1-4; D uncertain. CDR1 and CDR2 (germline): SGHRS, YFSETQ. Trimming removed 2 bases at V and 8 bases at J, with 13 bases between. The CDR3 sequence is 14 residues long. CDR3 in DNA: TGCGCCAGCAGCTTAACGTCGGTACAGGAAAAACTGTTTTTT. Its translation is CASSLTSVQEKLFF. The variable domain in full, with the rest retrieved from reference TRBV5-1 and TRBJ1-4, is KAGVTQTPRYLIKTRGQQVTLSCSPISGHRSVSWYQQTPGQGLQFLFEYFSETQRNKGNFPGRFSGRQFSNSRSEMNVSTLELGDSALYLCASSLTSVQEKLFFGSGTQLSVL.

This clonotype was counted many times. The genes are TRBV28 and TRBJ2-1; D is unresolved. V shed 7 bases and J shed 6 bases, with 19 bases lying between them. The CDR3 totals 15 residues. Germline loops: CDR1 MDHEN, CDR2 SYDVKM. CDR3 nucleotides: TGTGCCAGCACTCCCCAAGGAGTCCCGTTCAATGAGCAGTTCTTC. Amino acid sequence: CASTPQGVPFNEQFF.

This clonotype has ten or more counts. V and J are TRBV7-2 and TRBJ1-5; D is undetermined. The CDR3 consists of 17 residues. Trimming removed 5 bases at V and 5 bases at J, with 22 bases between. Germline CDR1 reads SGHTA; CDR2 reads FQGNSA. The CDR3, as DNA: TGTGCCAGCAGCCGTCGGAAAGGCCTCAGAGTTGATCAGCCCCAGCATTTT. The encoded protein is CASSRRKGLRVDQPQHF.

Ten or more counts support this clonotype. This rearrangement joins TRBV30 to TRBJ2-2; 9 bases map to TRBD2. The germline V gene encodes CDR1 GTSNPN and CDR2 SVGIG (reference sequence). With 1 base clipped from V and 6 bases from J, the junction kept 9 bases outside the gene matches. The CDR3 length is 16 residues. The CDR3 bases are TGTGCCTGGAGTGGCCTAGCGGGAAGAATTGCCGGGGAGCTGTTTTTT. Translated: CAWSGLAGRIAGELFF.

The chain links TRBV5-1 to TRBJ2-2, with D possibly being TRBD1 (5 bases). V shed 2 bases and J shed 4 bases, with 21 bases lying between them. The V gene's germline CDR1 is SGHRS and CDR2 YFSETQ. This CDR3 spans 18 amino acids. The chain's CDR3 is CASSFGLQVGPLTGELFF. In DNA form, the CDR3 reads TGCGCCAGCAGCTTTGGATTACAGGTCGGCCCCCTCACCGGGGAGCTGTTTTTT.

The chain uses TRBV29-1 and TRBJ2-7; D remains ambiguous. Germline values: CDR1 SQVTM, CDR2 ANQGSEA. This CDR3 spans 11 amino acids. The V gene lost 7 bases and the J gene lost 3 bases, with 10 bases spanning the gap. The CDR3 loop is CSGGFDYEQYF. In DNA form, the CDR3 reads TGCAGCGGTGGGTTCGACTACGAGCAGTACTTC.

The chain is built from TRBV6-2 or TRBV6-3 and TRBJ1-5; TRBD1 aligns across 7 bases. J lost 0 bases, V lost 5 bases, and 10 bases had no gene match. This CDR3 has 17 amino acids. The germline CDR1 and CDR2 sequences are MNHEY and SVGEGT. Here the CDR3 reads CASSQWTGPYSNQPQHF. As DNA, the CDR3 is TGTGCCAGCAGTCAGTGGACAGGACCTTATAGCAATCAGCCCCAGCATTTT.

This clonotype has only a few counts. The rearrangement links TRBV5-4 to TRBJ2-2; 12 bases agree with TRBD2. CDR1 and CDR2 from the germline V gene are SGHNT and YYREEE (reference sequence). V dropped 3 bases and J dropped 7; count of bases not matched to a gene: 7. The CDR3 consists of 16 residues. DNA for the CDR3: TGTGCCAGCAGCTCCAGACTAGCGGGGGTTTTCGGGGAGCTGTTTTTT. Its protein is CASSSRLAGVFGELFF.

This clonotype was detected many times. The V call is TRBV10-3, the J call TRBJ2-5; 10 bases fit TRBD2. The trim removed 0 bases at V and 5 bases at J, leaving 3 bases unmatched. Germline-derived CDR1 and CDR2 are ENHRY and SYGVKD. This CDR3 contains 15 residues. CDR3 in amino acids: CAISESLAGAETQYF. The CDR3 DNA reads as TGTGCCATCAGTGAGTCTCTAGCGGGAGCTGAGACCCAGTACTTC.

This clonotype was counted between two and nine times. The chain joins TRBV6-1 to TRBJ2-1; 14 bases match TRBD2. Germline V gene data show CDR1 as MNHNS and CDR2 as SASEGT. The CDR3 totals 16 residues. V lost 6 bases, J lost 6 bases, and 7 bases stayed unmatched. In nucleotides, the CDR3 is TGTGCCAGCAGAGGGACTAGCGGGAGCAGATTCAATGAGCAGTTCTTC. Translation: CASRGTSGSRFNEQFF.

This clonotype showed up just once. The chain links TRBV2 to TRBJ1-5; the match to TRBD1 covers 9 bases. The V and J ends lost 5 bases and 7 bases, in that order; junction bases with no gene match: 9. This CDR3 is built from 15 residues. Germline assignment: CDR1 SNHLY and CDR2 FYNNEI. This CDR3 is CASSPGTGFDQPQHF. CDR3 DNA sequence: TGTGCCAGCAGTCCCGGGACAGGGTTCGACCAGCCCCAGCATTTT.